This entry concerns a single T cell receptor beta chain. The sample is drawn from a study of shared clonotypes between healthy human individuals. Trimming left V 3 bases short and J 5 bases short, with 8 bases between. Per the germline V gene, CDR1 is PRHDT and CDR2 is FYEKMQ (reference sequence). This CDR3 has 13 residues. Naive CD8 populations comprised CD45RO-negative cells positively selected for CCR7, excluding terminally differentiated effector memory CD45RA+ cells. Each subset's genomic DNA was split evenly across several immunoSEQ plates. Clones were sequenced by immunoSEQ multiplex PCR, and TCRdb holds only the in-frame ones, with some missing. The table records around 2,000,000 clones, over 85% of them present only once.

The TCR sequence derives from a man between 18 and 35 years old in good health. Sequenced material: naive CD8+ T cells sorted from blood. The chain combines TRBV13 with TRBJ2-1; the D is unclear. The CDR3 spells CASSFGADNEQFF. CDR3 coding DNA: TGTGCCAGCAGCTTCGGAGCTGACAATGAGCAGTTCTTC.